The 19 T cell receptor beta chains presented below share a single source sample, sequenced in a study of T cell responses to AZD1222 COVID-19 vaccine. This table comes from immunoSEQ multiplex PCR, and its TCRdb copy is limited to in-frame clones, with some not included. Found here are 150,000 to 200,000 clones, around 90% of them singletons; the top ten hold 25% to 30%. The sample was peripheral blood, taken 28 days after the second AZD1222 dose. The receptors here all came from an adult who received the AZD1222 COVID-19 vaccine.

CDR3 DNA sequence: TGTGCCAGCAGGGACCTGAACACTGAAGCTTTCTTT. Its protein is CASRDLNTEAFF. The chain combines TRBV28 with TRBJ1-1, with no clear D. V lost 6 bases and J lost 0, with 5 bases in between. Germline V CDR1 and CDR2: MDHEN, SYDVKM. The CDR3 contains 12 residues.

Notes on this clone: One end of the junction fails to match germline, which may point to a read error. The chain combines TRBV28 with TRBJ2-2; D is uncertain. The CDR3 extends over 15 amino acids. Germline assignment: CDR1 MDHEN and CDR2 SYDVKM. CDR3 loop: CASSPPGPNAGELFF. CDR3 bases: TGTGCCAGCAGTCCCCCCGGGCCGAACGCCGGGGAGCTGTTTTTT.

The chain joins TRBV30 to TRBJ1-4; maybe TRBD1 (5 bases). CDR3 length equals 14 residues. Trimming shortened V by 4 bases and J by 7 bases, and 16 bases separated the two germline ends. Germline CDR1 GTSNPN, CDR2 SVGIG (reference sequence). The DNA of the CDR3 is TGTGCCTGGACTACCGGGACCGCCGGTGAAAAACTGTTTTTT. This gives the protein CAWTTGTAGEKLFF.

This chain joins TRBV19 and TRBJ2-7; no firm D call. Germline lookup yields CDR1 LNHDA and CDR2 SQIVND (reference sequence). Deletions cut 2 bases from V and 3 bases from J, with 11 bases between. The CDR3 is 14 amino acids. The CDR3 is CASSISGNNYEQYF. The CDR3 DNA sequence: TGTGCCAGTAGTATATCTGGCAACAACTACGAGCAGTACTTC.

The gene calls are TRBV27 and TRBJ1-1, with D uncertain. V was pared by 2 bases and J by 0 bases, with 13 bases between. The CDR3 is made up of 16 amino acids. Germline lookup yields CDR1 MNHEY and CDR2 SMNVEV (reference sequence). The CDR3 spells CASSLNPLAVNTEAFF. The CDR3 DNA sequence: TGTGCCAGCAGTTTAAATCCCCTTGCTGTGAACACTGAAGCTTTCTTT.

This clone has only one observation. This chain joins TRBV2 and TRBJ2-7; D unresolved. Germline loops: CDR1 SNHLY, CDR2 FYNNEI. With 1 base removed from V and 4 bases from J, the gap between germline ends came to 5 bases. The CDR3 is 12 residues long. The CDR3 DNA reads TGTGCCAGCAGTGAAGTGGGGTACGAGCAGTACTTC. Translated, it gives CASSEVGYEQYF.

J is TRBJ1-2 and V is TRBV24-1; no reliable D call. Germline CDR1 reads KGHDR; CDR2 reads SFDVKD. V lost 3 bases and J lost 0, with 7 bases in between. This CDR3 comprises 14 residues. CDR3: CATSDLHSNYGYTF. The DNA for the CDR3 is TGTGCCACCAGTGATCTCCACTCTAACTATGGCTACACCTTC.

This chain joins TRBV19 and TRBJ2-1, with 7 positions matching TRBD1. The V and J ends lost 6 bases and 0 bases, in that order; junction bases with no gene match: 8. Germline values: CDR1 LNHDA, CDR2 SQIVND (reference sequence). This CDR3 is 16 amino acids long. The CDR3 protein is CASSLLTGSSYNEQFF. The DNA for the CDR3 is TGTGCCAGTAGCCTACTGACAGGGAGCTCCTACAATGAGCAGTTCTTC.

The chain couples TRBV11-1 to TRBJ2-3; D is unclear. This CDR3 contains 15 residues. Germline-derived CDR1 and CDR2 are SGHAT and FQDESV (reference sequence). V lost 1 base and J 1 base, leaving 9 bases between the germline ends. This CDR3 reads CASSLGGGGTDTQYF. The CDR3 region has the DNA TGTGCCAGCAGCTTAGGGGGTGGTGGCACAGATACGCAGTATTTT.

The chain links TRBV28 to TRBJ2-7; 12 bases agree with TRBD1. CDR1 MDHEN and CDR2 SYDVKM come from the germline V gene. The CDR3 runs to 15 residues. J lost 6 bases, V lost 8 bases, and 11 bases had no gene match. The chain's CDR3 is CASSYMRGQGAEQYF. DNA of the CDR3: TGTGCCAGCTCATATATGCGGGGACAGGGGGCCGAGCAGTACTTC. Together with reference TRBV28 and TRBJ2-7, the CDR3 gives the full variable domain: DVKVTQSSRYLVKRTGEKVFLECVQDMDHENMFWYRQDPGLGLRLIYFSYDVKMKEKGDIPEGYSVSREKKERFSLILESASTNQTSMYLCASSYMRGQGAEQYFGPGTRLTVT.

V and J are TRBV4-1 and TRBJ2-3, with D possibly called TRBD1 or TRBD2 (5 bases each). The CDR3 spans 15 residues. Trimming pared 2 bases from V and 5 bases from J, leaving 14 bases between. Germline CDR1 reads MGHRA; CDR2 reads YSYEKL. CDR3 sequence reads: CASSQFGGELDTQYF. CDR3 DNA sequence: TGCGCCAGCAGCCAATTTGGGGGAGAACTAGATACGCAGTATTTT.

The chain is built from TRBV12-3 or TRBV12-4 and TRBJ1-4; unclear D gene. Trimming removed 6 bases from V and 7 bases from J, with 9 bases in between. This CDR3 comprises 12 residues. The CDR3 bases are TGTGCCAGCAGCCGGTCGAGTGAAAAACTGTTTTTT. This sequence encodes CASSRSSEKLFF.

This chain joins TRBV4-3 and TRBJ1-6; D gene ambiguous. The germline V gene has CDR1 LGHNA and CDR2 YSLEER. V lost 0 bases, J lost 8 bases, and 8 bases lay in between. The CDR3 runs 14 residues. CDR3 amino acids: CASSQELKDSPLHF. Here the CDR3 DNA reads TGCGCCAGCAGCCAAGAATTGAAGGATTCACCCCTCCACTTT.

This clone was seen just once. The chain has TRBV28 and TRBJ2-3, with TRBD2 matching over 12 bases. Germline assignment: CDR1 MDHEN and CDR2 SYDVKM. The CDR3 is 12 amino acids. CDR3 protein: CGTSGGWNTQYF. The CDR3 coding sequence is TGTGGAACTAGCGGGGGGTGGAATACGCAGTATTTT.

This clone has only a few counts. This chain links TRBV27 with TRBJ1-5; TRBD1 is a possible D gene (6 bases). V shed 6 bases and J shed 7 bases, with 22 bases lying between them. Germline assignment: CDR1 MNHEY and CDR2 SMNVEV (reference sequence). This CDR3 spans 16 amino acids. The chain's CDR3 is CASSRGGAGVVQPQHF. The CDR3, as DNA: TGTGCCAGCAGCCGAGGGGGGGCAGGGGTGGTCCAGCCCCAGCATTTT.

The rearrangement joins TRBV28 to TRBJ2-3; D remains ambiguous. This CDR3 has 15 residues. The V gene's germline CDR1 is MDHEN and CDR2 SYDVKM. Trimming stripped 5 bases from V and 4 bases from J, with 16 bases between. CDR3 loop: CASSPWVKDADTQYF. DNA for the CDR3: TGTGCCAGCAGTCCCTGGGTCAAAGACGCAGATACGCAGTATTTT.

The V gene is TRBV6-2 or TRBV6-3, the J gene TRBJ1-2; 10 nucleotides agree with TRBD1. The CDR3 sequence is 16 residues long. V lost 4 bases and J lost 1; bases outside the gene matches: 6. Germline lookup yields CDR1 MNHEY and CDR2 SVGEGT. Here the CDR3 DNA reads TGTGCCAGCAGTTTCTCCGGGACAGGGGATAACTATGGCTACACCTTC. It translates to CASSFSGTGDNYGYTF.

The rearrangement uses TRBV12-1 and TRBJ2-7; TRBD1, the table's D call, lacks a check against the DNA. TRBV12-1 is reported as a pseudogene. The CDR3 length is 15 residues. CDR3 in DNA: TGTGCCAGCAGCTTTGGAGGTTGGACATATTACGAGCAGTACTTC. It translates to CASSFGGWTYYEQYF.

This chain uses TRBV11-2 with TRBJ1-4, with a possible D match to TRBD1 (5 bases). Between the trimmed V and J ends, which lost 2 bases and 6 bases, there was a span of 10 bases. This CDR3 has 14 residues. Per the germline V gene, CDR1 is SGHAT and CDR2 is FQNNGV. CDR3 sequence reads: CASSLRQGDEKLFF. The CDR3 DNA reads as TGTGCCAGCAGCTTACGGCAGGGAGATGAAAAACTGTTTTTT.